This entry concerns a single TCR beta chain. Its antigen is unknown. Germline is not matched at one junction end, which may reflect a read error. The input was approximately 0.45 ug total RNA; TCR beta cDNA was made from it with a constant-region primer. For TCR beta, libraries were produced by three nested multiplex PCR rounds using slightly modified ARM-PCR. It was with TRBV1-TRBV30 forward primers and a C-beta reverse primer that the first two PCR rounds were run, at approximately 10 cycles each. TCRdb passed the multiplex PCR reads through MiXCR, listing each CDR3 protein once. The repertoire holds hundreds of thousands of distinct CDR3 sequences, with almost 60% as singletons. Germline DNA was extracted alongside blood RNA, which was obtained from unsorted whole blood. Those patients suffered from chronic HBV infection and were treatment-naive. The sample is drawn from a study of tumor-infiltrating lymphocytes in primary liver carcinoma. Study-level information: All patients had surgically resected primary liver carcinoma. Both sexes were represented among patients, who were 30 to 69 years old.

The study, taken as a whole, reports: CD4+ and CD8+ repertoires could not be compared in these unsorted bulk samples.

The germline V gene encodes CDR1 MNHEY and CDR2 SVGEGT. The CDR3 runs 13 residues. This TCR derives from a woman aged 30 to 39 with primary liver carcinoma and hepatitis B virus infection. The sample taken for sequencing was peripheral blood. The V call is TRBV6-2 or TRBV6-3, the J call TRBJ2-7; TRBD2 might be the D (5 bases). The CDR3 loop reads CASRYSGSYEQYF. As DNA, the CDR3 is TGTGCCAGCAGATACTCTGGGAGCTACGAGCAATACTTC.